This TCR beta chain was sequenced for a study of blood T cell repertoires in COVID-19. About the study: Whether acute or convalescent, the COVID-19 samples came from the United States, Italy and Spain. PBMCs, B-cell-depleted T cells, or T cells provided the cDNA or gDNA that made up the material.

This clone appeared once. Clones were sequenced by immunoSEQ multiplex PCR, and TCRdb holds only the in-frame ones, with some missing. The profile shows about 120,000 clones, roughly 86% of them singletons. Per the germline V gene, CDR1 is SGHTA and CDR2 is FQGTGA. V was trimmed by 5 bases and J by 5 bases, leaving 18 bases between them. The CDR3 runs 15 residues. Input material: peripheral blood. This rearrangement joins TRBV7-3 to TRBJ2-5; perhaps TRBD1 as D (7 bases). The clonotype was recovered from a woman in her seventies with COVID-19, enrolled during active disease. CDR3 sequence (DNA): TGTGCCAGCAGCCCGCAGGGGGGCGCGGGGGAGACCCAGTACTTC. This translates into CASSPQGGAGETQYF.